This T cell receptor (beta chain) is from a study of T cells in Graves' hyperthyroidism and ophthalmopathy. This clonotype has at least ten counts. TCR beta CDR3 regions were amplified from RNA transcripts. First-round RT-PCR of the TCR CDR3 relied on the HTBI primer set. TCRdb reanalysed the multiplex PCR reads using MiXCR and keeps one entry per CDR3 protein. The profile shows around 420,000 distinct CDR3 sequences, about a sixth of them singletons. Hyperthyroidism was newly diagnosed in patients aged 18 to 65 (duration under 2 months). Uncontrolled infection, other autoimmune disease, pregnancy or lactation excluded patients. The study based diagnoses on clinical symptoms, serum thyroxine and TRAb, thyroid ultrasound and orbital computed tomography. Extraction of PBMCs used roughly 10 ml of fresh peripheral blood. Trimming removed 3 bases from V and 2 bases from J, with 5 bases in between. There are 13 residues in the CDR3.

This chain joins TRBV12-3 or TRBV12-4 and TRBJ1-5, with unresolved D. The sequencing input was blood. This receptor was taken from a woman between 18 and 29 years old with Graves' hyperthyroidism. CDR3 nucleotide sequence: TGTGCCAGCAGTTTCGCTGGCAATCAGCCCCAGCATTTT. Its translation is CASSFAGNQPQHF.